This T cell receptor beta chain comes out of a study of shared clonotypes between healthy human individuals. Whole-study findings and limits: Generation of non-shared clonotypes was less probable than generation of clonotypes shared by all four donors. Donors were few, which limited the genetic and exposure-history diversity represented.

Clones were sequenced by immunoSEQ multiplex PCR, and TCRdb holds only the in-frame ones, with some missing. The sample consists of roughly 380,000 clones, around 96% of them appearing once. V was shortened by 2 bases and J by 7 bases, with 9 bases between the two germline ends. The germline CDR1 and CDR2 sequences are GTSNPN and SVGIG (reference sequence). CDR3 length: 13 residues. As concerns this clone: Its antigen is not identified.

The origin of this receptor is a man aged 30 to 39 in good health. The chain is built from TRBV30 and TRBJ1-6; D ambiguous. Specimen: memory CD8+ T cells sorted from blood. Subset indicated: CD45RO+ cells pooled with CCR7-negative TemRA cells. CDR3 region: CAWSLSNNSPLHF. The CDR3 bases are TGTGCCTGGAGTCTATCCAACAATTCACCCCTCCACTTT. The full variable domain, with the rest looked up from reference TRBV30 and TRBJ1-6, is SQTIHQWPATLVQPVGSPLSLECTVEGTSNPNLYWYRQAAGRGLQLLFYSVGIGQISSEVPQNLSASRPQDRQFILSSKKLLLSDSGFYLCAWSLSNNSPLHFGNGTRLTVT.